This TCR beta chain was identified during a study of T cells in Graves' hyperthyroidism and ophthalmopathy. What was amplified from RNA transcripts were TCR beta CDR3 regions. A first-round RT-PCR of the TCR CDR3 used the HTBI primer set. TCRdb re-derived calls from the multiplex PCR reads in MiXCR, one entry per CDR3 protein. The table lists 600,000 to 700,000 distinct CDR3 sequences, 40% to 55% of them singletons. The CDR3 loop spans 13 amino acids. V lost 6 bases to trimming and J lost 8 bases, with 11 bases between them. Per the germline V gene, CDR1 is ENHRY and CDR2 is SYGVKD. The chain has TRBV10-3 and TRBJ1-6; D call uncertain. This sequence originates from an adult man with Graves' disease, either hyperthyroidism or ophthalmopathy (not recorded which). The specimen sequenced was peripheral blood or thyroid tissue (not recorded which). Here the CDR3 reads CAISRTEDSPLHF. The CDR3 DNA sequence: TGTGCCATCAGCCGGACTGAGGATTCACCCCTCCACTTT.